This T cell receptor (beta chain) appears in the sequencing data of a study of early T cells in non-severe SARS-CoV-2 infection. Unique molecular identifiers were added to individual cDNA molecules. MiXCR was run by TCRdb on the 5' RACE reads, yielding one entry per CDR3 protein. The data show about 23,000 distinct CDR3 sequences, 5.3% seen once. This clonotype was seen a few times. The clonotype comes from an adult who was a healthcare worker with PCR-confirmed SARS-CoV-2 infection or an uninfected control (not recorded which). The specimen was whole blood.

Here the CDR3 DNA reads TGTGCCAGTAGTAGAAAGGGACTAGCCCTATTCGAGCAGTACTTC. Translated: CASSRKGLALFEQYF. The rearrangement links TRBV19 to TRBJ2-7, with 9 bases that match TRBD2. In germline, CDR1 is LNHDA, CDR2 SQIVND (reference sequence). CDR3 length: 15 amino acids. Trimming cost V 4 bases and J 6 bases; bases outside gene matches: 10. The full variable domain, with the rest looked up from reference TRBV19 and TRBJ2-7, is DGGITQSPKYLFRKEGQNVTLSCEQNLNHDAMYWYRQDPGQGLRLIYYSQIVNDFQKGDIAEGYSVSREKKESFPLTVTSAQKNPTAFYLCASSRKGLALFEQYFGPGTRLTVT.